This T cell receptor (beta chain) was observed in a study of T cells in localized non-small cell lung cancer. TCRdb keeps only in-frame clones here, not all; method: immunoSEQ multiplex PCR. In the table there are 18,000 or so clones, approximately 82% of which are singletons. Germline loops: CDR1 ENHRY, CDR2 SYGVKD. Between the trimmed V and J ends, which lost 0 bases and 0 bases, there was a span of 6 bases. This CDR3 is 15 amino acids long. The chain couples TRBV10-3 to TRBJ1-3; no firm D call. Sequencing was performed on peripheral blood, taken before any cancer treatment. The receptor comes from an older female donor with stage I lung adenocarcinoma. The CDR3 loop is CAISESPDSGNTIYF. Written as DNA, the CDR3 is TGTGCCATCAGTGAGTCGCCAGACTCTGGAAACACCATATATTTT.